This TCR beta chain originates from a study of T cell responses to AZD1222 COVID-19 vaccine. The data were produced by immunoSEQ multiplex PCR, yet TCRdb's version contains in-frame clones alone and is incomplete. The sample holds 150,000 or so clones, 80% to 95% seen once. The CDR3 length is 15 residues. Germline-derived CDR1 and CDR2 are MGHRA and YSYEKL. Trimming shortened V by 1 base and J by 3 bases, and 12 bases separated the two germline ends. The source of this sequence is an adult in good health. The V gene is TRBV4-1, the J gene TRBJ2-5; D is perhaps TRBD2 (5 bases). The input for sequencing was peripheral blood, taken on day 0 of AZD1222 vaccination. The CDR3 nucleotides are TGCGCCAGCAGCCAAGTTCCTAGCCCAAAAGAGACCCAGTACTTC. Protein product: CASSQVPSPKETQYF.